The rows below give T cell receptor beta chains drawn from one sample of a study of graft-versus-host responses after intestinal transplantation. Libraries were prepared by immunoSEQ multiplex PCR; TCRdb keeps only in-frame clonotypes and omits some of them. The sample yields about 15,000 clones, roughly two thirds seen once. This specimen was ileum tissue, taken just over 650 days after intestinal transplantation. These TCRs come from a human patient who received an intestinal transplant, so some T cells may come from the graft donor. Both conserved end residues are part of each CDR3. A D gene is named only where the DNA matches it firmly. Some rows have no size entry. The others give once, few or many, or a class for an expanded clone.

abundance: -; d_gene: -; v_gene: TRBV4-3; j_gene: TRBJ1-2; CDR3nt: TGCGCCAGCAGCCAAGATACCCTTGGCGGCTATGGCTACACCTTC; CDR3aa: CASSQDTLGGYGYTF
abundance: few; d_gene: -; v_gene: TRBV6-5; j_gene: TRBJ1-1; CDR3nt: TGTGCCAGCAGTTACCGGCAGCGGAACACTGAAGCTTTCTTT; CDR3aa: CASSYRQRNTEAFF
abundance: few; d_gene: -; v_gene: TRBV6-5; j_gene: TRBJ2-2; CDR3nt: TGTGCCAGCAGTTTGGAGGGCGGAGAGCTGTTTTTT; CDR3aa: CASSLEGGELFF
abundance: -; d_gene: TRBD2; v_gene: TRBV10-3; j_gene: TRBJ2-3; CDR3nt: TGTGCCACCCGGACTAGCGGGGGAGATACGCAGTATTTT; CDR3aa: CATRTSGGDTQYF
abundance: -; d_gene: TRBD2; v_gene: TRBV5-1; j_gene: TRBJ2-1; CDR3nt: TGCGCCAGCAGCTCGACTAGCGGGGGGGCTGGGAATGAGCAGTTCTTC; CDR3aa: CASSSTSGGAGNEQFF
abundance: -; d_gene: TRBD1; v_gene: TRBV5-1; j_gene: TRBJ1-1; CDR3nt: TGCGCCAGCAGTTCCGCCGGGACAGAGAACACTGAAGCTTTCTTT; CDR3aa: CASSSAGTENTEAFF
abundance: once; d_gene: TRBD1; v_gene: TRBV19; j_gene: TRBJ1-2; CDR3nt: TGTGCCAGTAGTTCAACCCTGACAGGGAAGGACTATGGCTACACCTTC; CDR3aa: CASSSTLTGKDYGYTF
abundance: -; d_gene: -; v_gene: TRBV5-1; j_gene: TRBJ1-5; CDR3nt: TGCGCCAGCAGCTTGGGGGGGGGCGGCAGCAATCAGCCCCAGCATTTT; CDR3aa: CASSLGGGGSNQPQHF
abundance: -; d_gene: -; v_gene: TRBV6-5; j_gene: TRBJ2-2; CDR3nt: TGTGCCAGCAGTTACTTAGGACAGACGAACACCGGGGAGCTGTTTTTT; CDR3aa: CASSYLGQTNTGELFF
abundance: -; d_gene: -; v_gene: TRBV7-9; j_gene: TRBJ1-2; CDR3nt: TGTGCCAGCACCTCCCCCCTAGCTAACTATGGCTACACCTTC; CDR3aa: CASTSPLANYGYTF
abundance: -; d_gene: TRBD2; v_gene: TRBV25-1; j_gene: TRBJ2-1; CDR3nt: TGTGCCAGCAGTGAACCCGGGACTAGCGGGGGGGGAGTGAATGAGCAGTTCTTC; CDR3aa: CASSEPGTSGGGVNEQFF
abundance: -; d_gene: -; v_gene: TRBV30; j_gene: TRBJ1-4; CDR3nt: TGTGCCTGGAGTCCGCTGAGTAGTGAAAAACTGTTTTTT; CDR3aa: CAWSPLSSEKLFF
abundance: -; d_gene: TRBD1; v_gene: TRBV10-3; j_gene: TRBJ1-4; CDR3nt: TGTGCCATCAGTGACAGGGGGGCTGACGAAAAACTGTTTTTT; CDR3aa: CAISDRGADEKLFF
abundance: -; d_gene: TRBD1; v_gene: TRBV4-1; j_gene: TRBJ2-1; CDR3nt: TGCGCCAGCAGCCAACCTCGGGACAGGGGCAACCCCTTCAAATACAATGAGCAGTTCTTC; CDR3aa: CASSQPRDRGNPFKYNEQFF
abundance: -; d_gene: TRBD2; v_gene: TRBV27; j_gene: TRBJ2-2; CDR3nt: TGTGCCAGCAGTATACTTAGCGGGGGGCCGAACACCGGGGAGCTGTTTTTT; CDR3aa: CASSILSGGPNTGELFF
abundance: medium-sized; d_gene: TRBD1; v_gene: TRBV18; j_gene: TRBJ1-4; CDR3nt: TGTGCCAGCTCGGACGTGGCAGGGGGCAGGATGGTGGAACTGTTTTTT; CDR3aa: CASSDVAGGRMVELFF
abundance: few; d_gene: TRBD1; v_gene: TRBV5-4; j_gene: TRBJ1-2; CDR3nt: TGTGCCAGCGGACTAAAACAGGGGAACTATGGCTACACCTTC; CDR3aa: CASGLKQGNYGYTF
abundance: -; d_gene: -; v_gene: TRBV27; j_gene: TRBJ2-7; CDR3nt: TGTGCCAGCAGTTTAAGATCCCCGACACATCCCCTATCCTACGAGCAGTACTTC; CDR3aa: CASSLRSPTHPLSYEQYF
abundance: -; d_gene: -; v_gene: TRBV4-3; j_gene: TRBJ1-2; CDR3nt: TGCGCCAGCAGCCAAGATTCTCGAGATCGCGGCTACACCTTC; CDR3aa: CASSQDSRDRGYTF
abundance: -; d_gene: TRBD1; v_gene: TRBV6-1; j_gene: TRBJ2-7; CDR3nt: TGTGCCAGCAGTGAAGGGTTGGCAGGGGGCTACGAGCAGTACTTC; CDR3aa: CASSEGLAGGYEQYF
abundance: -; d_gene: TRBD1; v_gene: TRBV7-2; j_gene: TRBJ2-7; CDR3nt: TGTGCCAGCAGCCACGACAGGGGGCATTACGAGCAGTACTTC; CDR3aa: CASSHDRGHYEQYF
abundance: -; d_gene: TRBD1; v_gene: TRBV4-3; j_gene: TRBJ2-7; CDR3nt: TGCGCCAGCAGCCAAGATCCCCTTACTGGACAGGGGGCCTACGAGCAGTACTTC; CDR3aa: CASSQDPLTGQGAYEQYF
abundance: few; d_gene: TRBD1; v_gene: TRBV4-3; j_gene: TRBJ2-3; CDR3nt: TGCGCCAGCAGCCAAGAGAGGGTACAGGGGGTTGGAGATACGCAGTATTTT; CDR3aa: CASSQERVQGVGDTQYF
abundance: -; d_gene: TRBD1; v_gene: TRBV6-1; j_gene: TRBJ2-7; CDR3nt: TGTGCCAGCAGTGAAGCATGTTTGGGACAGCTCTCCTACGAGCAGTACTTC; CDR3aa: CASSEACLGQLSYEQYF
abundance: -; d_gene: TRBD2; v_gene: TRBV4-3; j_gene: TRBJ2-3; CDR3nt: TGCGCCAGCAGCTCCTATGGGACTACAGCAGATACGCAGTATTTT; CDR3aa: CASSSYGTTADTQYF
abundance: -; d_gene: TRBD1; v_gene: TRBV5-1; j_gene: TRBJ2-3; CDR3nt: TGCGCCAGCAGAGGACAGGGGGCAACAGATACGCAGTATTTT; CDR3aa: CASRGQGATDTQYF
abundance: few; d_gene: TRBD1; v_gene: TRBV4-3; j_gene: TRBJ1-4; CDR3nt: TGCGCCAGCAGCCAAGGACAGGGCCTTAATGAAAAACTGTTTTTT; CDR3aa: CASSQGQGLNEKLFF
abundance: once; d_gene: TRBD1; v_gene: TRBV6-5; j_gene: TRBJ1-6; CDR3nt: TGTGCCAGCAGGGGGACAGGGAGGAATTCACCCCTCCACTTT; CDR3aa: CASRGTGRNSPLHF
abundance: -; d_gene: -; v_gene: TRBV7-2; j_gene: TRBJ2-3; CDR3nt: TGTGCCAGCAGCGGACGGGGGGCCGGTACGCAGTATTTT; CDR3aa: CASSGRGAGTQYF
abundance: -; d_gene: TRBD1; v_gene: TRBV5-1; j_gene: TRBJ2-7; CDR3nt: TGCGCCAGCAGCTTGTTGACAGGGACCTCCTACGAGCAGTACTTC; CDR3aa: CASSLLTGTSYEQYF
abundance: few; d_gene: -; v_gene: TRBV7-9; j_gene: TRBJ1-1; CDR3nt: TGTGCCAGCAGCCAGGACTGGAACACTGAAGCTTTCTTT; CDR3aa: CASSQDWNTEAFF
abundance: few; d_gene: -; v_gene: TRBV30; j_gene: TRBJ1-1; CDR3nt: TGTGCCTGGAGTGTGCGTCTGGGCGAGGGGGCTGAAGCTTTCTTT; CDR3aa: CAWSVRLGEGAEAFF
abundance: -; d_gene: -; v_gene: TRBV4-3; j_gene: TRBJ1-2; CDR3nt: TGCGCCAGCAGCCATCATTCCCTCGAGGGAGGCGGCTATGGCTACACCTTC; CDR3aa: CASSHHSLEGGGYGYTF
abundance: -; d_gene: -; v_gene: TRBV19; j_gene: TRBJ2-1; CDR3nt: TGTGCCAGTGGTGCGACTTACAATGAGCAGTTCTTC; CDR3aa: CASGATYNEQFF
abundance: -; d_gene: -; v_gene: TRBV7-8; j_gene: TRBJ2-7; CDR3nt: TGTGCCAGCAGCTTAATGCGGGCCACCTACGAGCAGTACTTC; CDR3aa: CASSLMRATYEQYF
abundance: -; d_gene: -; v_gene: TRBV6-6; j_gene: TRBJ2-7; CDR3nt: TGTGCCAGCAGTTCCGGGACACTCTACGAGCAGTACTTC; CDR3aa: CASSSGTLYEQYF
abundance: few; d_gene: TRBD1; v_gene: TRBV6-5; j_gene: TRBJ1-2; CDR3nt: TGTGCCAGCAGTGCGGGACAGGGGGGCTATGGCTACACCTTC; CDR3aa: CASSAGQGGYGYTF
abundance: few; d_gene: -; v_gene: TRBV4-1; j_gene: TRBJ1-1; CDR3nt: TGCGCCAGCAGCCAAGAACCTCTTGAGCCGAGAACTGAAGCTTTCTTT; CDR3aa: CASSQEPLEPRTEAFF
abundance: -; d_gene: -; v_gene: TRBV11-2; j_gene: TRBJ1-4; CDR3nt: TGTGCCAGCAGCTTAGCAGAGGGGGGGGATAATGAAAAACTGTTTTTT; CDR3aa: CASSLAEGGDNEKLFF
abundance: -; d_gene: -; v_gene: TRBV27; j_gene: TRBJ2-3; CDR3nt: TGTGCCAGCATCCAACAGGGAACCCTAGATACGCAGTATTTT; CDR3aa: CASIQQGTLDTQYF
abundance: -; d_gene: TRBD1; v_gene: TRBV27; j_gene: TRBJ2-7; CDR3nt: TGTGCCAGCAGAGGGACAGGGATCTACGAGCAGTACTTC; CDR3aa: CASRGTGIYEQYF
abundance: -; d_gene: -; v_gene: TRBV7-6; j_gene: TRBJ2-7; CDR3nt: TGTGCCAGCAGCTGGAATCCGGGATTAGCCTACGAGCAGTACTTC; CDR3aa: CASSWNPGLAYEQYF
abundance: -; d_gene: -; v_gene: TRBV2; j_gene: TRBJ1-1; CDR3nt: TGTGCCAGCAGTGAACAGCAGCGGACTGAAGCTTTCTTT; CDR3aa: CASSEQQRTEAFF